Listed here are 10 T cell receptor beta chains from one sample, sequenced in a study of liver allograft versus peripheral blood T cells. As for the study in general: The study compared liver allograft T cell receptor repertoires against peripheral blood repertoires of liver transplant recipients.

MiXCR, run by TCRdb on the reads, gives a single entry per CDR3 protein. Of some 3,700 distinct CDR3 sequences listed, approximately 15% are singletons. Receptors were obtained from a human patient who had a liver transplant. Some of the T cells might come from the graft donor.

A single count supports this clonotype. The CDR3 DNA follows: TGTGCCAGCAGTTCTCGGGGCTACTCAGATACGCAGTATTTT. Translation gives CASSSRGYSDTQYF. The J gene is TRBJ2-3, the V gene TRBV12-3 or TRBV12-4; TRBD1 or TRBD2 may be the D gene (5 bases each). This CDR3 is built from 14 residues. V lost 4 bases to trimming and J lost 4 bases, with 12 bases between them.

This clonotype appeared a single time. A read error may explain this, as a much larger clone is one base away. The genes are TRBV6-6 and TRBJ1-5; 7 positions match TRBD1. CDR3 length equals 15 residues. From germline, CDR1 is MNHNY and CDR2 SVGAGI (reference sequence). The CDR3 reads CASSWGGQVNLPQHF. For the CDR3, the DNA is TGTGCCAGCTCCTGGGGCGGACAGGTAAATCTGCCCCAGCATTTT.

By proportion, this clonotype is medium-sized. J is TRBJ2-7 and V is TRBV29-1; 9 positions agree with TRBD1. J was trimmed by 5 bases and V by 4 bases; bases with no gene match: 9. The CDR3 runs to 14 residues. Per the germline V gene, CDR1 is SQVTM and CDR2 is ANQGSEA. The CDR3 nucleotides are TGCAGCGTTGCATTCGCGACAGGGGGTGACGAGCAGTACTTC. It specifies CSVAFATGGDEQYF.

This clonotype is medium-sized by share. CDR3 coding DNA: TGCAGCGTTGAAAAGGGACTAGCGGGGTCCACCTACGAGCAGTACTTC. Protein sequence: CSVEKGLAGSTYEQYF. The chain combines TRBV29-1 with TRBJ2-7, with 13 bases that match TRBD2. The trim removed 2 bases at V and 2 bases at J, leaving 6 bases unmatched. The CDR3 totals 16 residues. CDR1 is SQVTM, CDR2 ANQGSEA, per germline.

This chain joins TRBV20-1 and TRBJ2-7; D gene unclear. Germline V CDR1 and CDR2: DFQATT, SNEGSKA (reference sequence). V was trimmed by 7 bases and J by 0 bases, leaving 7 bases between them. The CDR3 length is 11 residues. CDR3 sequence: CSGESSYEQYF. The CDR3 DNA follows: TGCAGTGGCGAGAGCTCCTACGAGCAGTACTTC.

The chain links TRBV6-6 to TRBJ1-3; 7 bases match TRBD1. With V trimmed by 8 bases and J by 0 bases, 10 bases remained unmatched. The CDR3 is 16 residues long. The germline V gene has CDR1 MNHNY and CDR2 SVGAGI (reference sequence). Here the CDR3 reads CASRRDSPTSGNTIYF. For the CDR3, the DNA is TGTGCCAGCCGTAGGGACAGCCCAACCTCTGGAAACACCATATATTTT.

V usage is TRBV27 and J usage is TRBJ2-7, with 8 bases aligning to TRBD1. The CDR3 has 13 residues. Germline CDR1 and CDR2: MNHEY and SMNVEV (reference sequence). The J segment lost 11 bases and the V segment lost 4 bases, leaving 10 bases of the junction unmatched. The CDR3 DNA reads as TGTGCCAGCAGTTGGGACAGGCGTCGAGATGAGTACGTC. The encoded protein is CASSWDRRRDEYV.

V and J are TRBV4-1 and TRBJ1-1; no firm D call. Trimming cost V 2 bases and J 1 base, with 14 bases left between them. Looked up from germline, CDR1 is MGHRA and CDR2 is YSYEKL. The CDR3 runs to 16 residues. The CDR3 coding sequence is TGCGCCAGCAGCCAACCCGGACTGCTTAAGAACACTGAAGCTTTCTTT. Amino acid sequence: CASSQPGLLKNTEAFF.

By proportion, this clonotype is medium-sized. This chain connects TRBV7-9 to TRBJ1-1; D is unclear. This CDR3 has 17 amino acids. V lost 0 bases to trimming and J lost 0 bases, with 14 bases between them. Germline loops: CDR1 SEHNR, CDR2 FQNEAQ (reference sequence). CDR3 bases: TGTGCCAGCAGCTTAGCGAGGCTCCCAGTTATGAACACTGAAGCTTTCTTT. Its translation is CASSLARLPVMNTEAFF.

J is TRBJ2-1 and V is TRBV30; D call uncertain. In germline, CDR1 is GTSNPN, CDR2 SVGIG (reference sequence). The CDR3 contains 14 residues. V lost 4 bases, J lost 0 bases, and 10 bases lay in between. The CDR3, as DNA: TGTGCCTGGATTCTTGGCGGCTCCTACAATGAGCAGTTCTTC. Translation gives CAWILGGSYNEQFF.